The 7 T cell receptor beta chains in this list originate from one sample, sequenced in a study of T-cell reconstitution after alpha-beta-depleted transplantation in children. The TCRbeta library was prepared with unique molecular identifiers. Using its own MiXCR run on the PCR reads, TCRdb lists one record per CDR3 protein. The sample records about 500,000 distinct CDR3 sequences, over 25% being singletons. This material consisted of PBMCs from the stem cell graft donor, taken from the stem cell graft. The origin of the receptors is a human donor who donated a stem cell graft to a child with aplastic anemia.

The V gene is TRBV7-6, the J gene TRBJ2-7; 8 nucleotides line up with TRBD2. CDR1 is SGHVS, CDR2 FNYEAQ, per germline. This CDR3 is 16 amino acids long. Losses at the gene ends were 5 bases for V and 0 bases for J; bases not matched to a gene: 9. CDR3 sequence reads: CASSTGSGRDSYEQYV. The CDR3 nucleotides are TGTGCCAGCAGCACTGGGAGCGGGAGAGACTCCTACGAGCAGTACGTC.

The chain carries TRBV4-2 and TRBJ2-1, with 9 bases that match TRBD2. Germline assignment: CDR1 LGHNA and CDR2 YNFKEQ. This CDR3 comprises 14 residues. The trim removed 6 bases at V and 4 bases at J, leaving 4 bases unmatched. The CDR3 is CASSRREGYNEQFF. CDR3 nucleotide sequence: TGTGCCAGCAGTCGGCGGGAGGGTTACAATGAGCAGTTCTTC.

This clonotype was seen a handful of times. This sequence joins TRBV7-2 and TRBJ1-2; 9 bases match TRBD1. With V trimmed by 2 bases and J by 8 bases, 12 bases remained unmatched. The CDR3 sequence is 16 residues long. CDR1 and CDR2 (germline): SGHTA, FQGNSA. Here the CDR3 reads CASSLPIGTGLRGYTF. The CDR3 DNA is TGTGCCAGCAGCTTACCCATCGGGACAGGGCTACGGGGCTACACCTTC.

The J gene is TRBJ1-1, the V gene TRBV2, with no clear D. Germline lookup yields CDR1 SNHLY and CDR2 FYNNEI. V lost 6 bases, J lost 1 base, and 9 bases lay in between. CDR3 length equals 13 residues. CDR3 sequence (DNA): TGTGCCAGCAGGGGAGGGAGGAACACTGAAGCTTTCTTT. Translated, it gives CASRGGRNTEAFF.

This clonotype was counted a few times. The rearrangement uses TRBV24-1 and TRBJ1-2; tentative D call: TRBD1 (5 bases). CDR3 length: 11 amino acids. Trimming took off 6 bases at V and 6 bases at J, with 7 bases between the two ends. Germline CDR1 KGHDR, CDR2 SFDVKD. The CDR3 DNA follows: TGTGCCACCAGTTCGGGGGATGGCTACACCTTC. It is translated as CATSSGDGYTF.

The chain is built from TRBV9 and TRBJ2-1, with TRBD2 matching 7 bases. Germline V lookup: CDR1 SGDLS, CDR2 YYNGEE. J lost 1 base, V lost 0 bases, and 4 bases had no gene match. The CDR3 is 16 residues long. CDR3 loop: CASSVGTGGSYNEQFF. CDR3 nucleotides: TGTGCCAGCAGCGTAGGTACGGGAGGATCCTACAATGAGCAGTTCTTC.

The V call is TRBV4-3, the J call TRBJ1-1, with D possibly matching TRBD1 (6 bases). CDR1 is LGHNA and CDR2 is YSLEER in the germline V gene. This CDR3 region has 15 residues. V lost 4 bases to trimming and J lost 6 bases, with 18 bases between them. CDR3 sequence: CASSRKAGAGAEAFF. The CDR3 bases are TGCGCCAGCAGCCGAAAAGCGGGGGCTGGCGCTGAAGCTTTCTTT.